Following are 2 T cell receptor beta chains from one sample sequenced in a study of T cell responses to AZD1222 COVID-19 vaccine. Clones were read by immunoSEQ multiplex PCR, and TCRdb kept only the in-frame ones, dropping some. The sample consists of more than 35,000 clones, about 83% of them appearing once. Sequencing used peripheral blood, obtained on day 0 of AZD1222 vaccination. The origin of the receptors is an adult in good health.

The chain combines TRBV4-2 with TRBJ2-7; 12 bases agree with TRBD2. Trimming removed 4 bases from V and 1 base from J; junction bases left unmatched: 5. The CDR3 sequence is 16 residues long. Germline V gene lookup returns CDR1 LGHNA and CDR2 YNFKEQ. CDR3 nucleotides: TGTGCCAGCAGCCCGCGCCTAGCGGGAGGGTCCTACGAGCAGTACTTC. Its protein product is CASSPRLAGGSYEQYF.

This sequence joins TRBV7-9 and TRBJ2-1; tentatively, D is TRBD1 or TRBD2 (5 bases each). The CDR3 consists of 18 residues. Trimming pared 4 bases from V and 0 bases from J, leaving 19 bases between. Germline CDR1 and CDR2: SEHNR and FQNEAQ (reference sequence). CDR3 loop: CASSSTQGADGSYNEQFF. CDR3 DNA: TGTGCCAGCAGCTCTACCCAGGGAGCCGACGGCTCCTACAATGAGCAGTTCTTC.